This TCR beta chain is drawn from a study of CD8+ T cells in alopecia areata. On the study more broadly: The drug, oral tofacitinib, was given to treated patients at 5 to 10 mg twice daily.

Overall study results and limits: Lesional scalp exceeded normal scalp in clonality, especially in alopecia totalis/universalis.

Remarks on this clone: What it binds is unknown.

Extraction and reverse transcription of RNA yielded cDNA as the sequencing template. Measured with immunoSEQ multiplex PCR; TCRdb has only the in-frame clones, and not every one. The sample lists about 190,000 clones, just under 60% occurring once. The CDR3 is 13 residues long. Germline CDR1 and CDR2: SEHNR and FQNEAQ (reference sequence). The V gene lost 3 bases and the J gene lost 6 bases, with 11 bases spanning the gap. Starting from PBMCs, sorting isolated CD4+ and CD8+ T cells. Sequencing used CD4+ T cells sorted from blood, obtained at week 0. The chain combines TRBV7-9 with TRBJ1-1; D is perhaps TRBD1 (6 bases). The TCR was taken from a human donor with alopecia areata. CDR3 amino acids: CASSFKDRPEAFF. DNA of the CDR3: TGTGCCAGCAGCTTTAAAGACAGGCCTGAAGCTTTCTTT.